These T cell receptor beta chains were read from a single sample in a study of blood T cell repertoires in COVID-19. Only in-frame clones appear in the TCRdb table, and some are missing; sequencing was by immunoSEQ multiplex PCR. The sample contains some 58,000 clones, 70% to 90% of which appear only once. The sample taken for sequencing was peripheral blood. The source is a man aged 35 to 55 with acute or convalescent COVID-19. Both conserved end residues are part of each CDR3. D genes are given only for firm matches.

V gene	D gene	J gene	CDR3 protein	CDR3 DNA
TRBV4-1	.	TRBJ1-1	CASSPRGQLNTEAFF	TGCGCCAGCAGCCCGAGAGGACAGCTGAACACTGAAGCTTTCTTT
TRBV2	.	TRBJ1-2	CARQVLANYGYTF	TGTGCCAGACAGGTCCTAGCTAACTATGGCTACACCTTC
TRBV5-1	TRBD1	TRBJ1-2	CASSTRTGATNYGYTF	TGCGCCAGCAGCACCCGGACAGGGGCCACTAACTATGGCTACACCTTC
TRBV24-1	TRBD2	TRBJ2-5	CATATSGGRGETQYF	TGTGCCACCGCAACTAGCGGGGGGAGGGGAGAGACCCAGTACTTC
TRBV6-5	.	TRBJ1-1	CASRQGEAFF	TGTGCCAGCAGGCAGGGCGAAGCTTTCTTT
TRBV16	.	TRBJ1-5	CASSRGGQYSNQPQHF	TGTGCCAGCAGCCGGGGGGGGCAGTATAGCAATCAGCCCCAGCATTTT
TRBV2	TRBD1	TRBJ2-7	CASSERGHVRGLYEQYF	TGTGCCAGCAGTGAAAGAGGTCATGTGAGGGGGCTCTACGAGCAGTACTTC
TRBV6-1	.	TRBJ1-5	CASSEDFWTARGQPQHF	TGTGCCAGCAGTGAAGACTTTTGGACAGCTAGGGGTCAGCCCCAGCATTTT
TRBV5-4	TRBD1	TRBJ1-2	CASSLAGGTGKDRRYGYTF	TGTGCCAGCAGCTTGGCCGGGGGGACAGGGAAGGACAGGAGGTATGGCTACACCTTC
TRBV5-4	.	TRBJ2-3	CASSSLASDTQYF	TGTGCCAGCAGCTCCTTAGCGTCGGATACGCAGTATTTT
TRBV27	.	TRBJ2-7	CASSLSRATSSEQYF	TGTGCCAGCAGTTTATCGAGGGCTACAAGTTCCGAGCAGTACTTC
TRBV5-1	.	TRBJ1-2	CASSLVFGDYGYTF	TGCGCCAGCAGCTTGGTCTTCGGGGACTATGGCTACACCTTC
TRBV12-3/TRBV12-4	.	TRBJ2-7	CASSTQGSTEQYF	TGTGCCAGCAGTACACAGGGAAGTACCGAGCAGTACTTC
TRBV5-1	TRBD1	TRBJ1-6	CASSPNRGSNSPLHF	TGCGCCAGCAGCCCTAACAGGGGTTCGAATTCACCCCTCCACTTT
TRBV7-3	TRBD2	TRBJ2-7	CASSLLAGGPHEQYF	TGTGCCAGCAGCTTGCTAGCGGGGGGGCCCCACGAGCAGTACTTC
TRBV6-6	.	TRBJ2-3	CATRLTTDTQYF	TGTGCCACCCGACTTACCACAGATACGCAGTATTTT
TRBV6-5	TRBD1	TRBJ1-5	CASRDRAGNQPQHF	TGTGCCAGCAGGGACAGGGCGGGCAATCAGCCCCAGCATTTT
TRBV4-1	.	TRBJ1-2	CASSQGQTVNYGYTF	TGCGCCAGCAGCCAAGGCCAGACAGTTAACTATGGCTACACCTTC
TRBV19	TRBD2	TRBJ2-5	CASSRSSGAYQETQYF	TGTGCCAGCAGTAGATCTAGCGGGGCCTACCAAGAGACCCAGTACTTC
TRBV18	TRBD1	TRBJ1-5	CASSLGQGALAPQHF	TGTGCCAGCTCCCTTGGACAGGGCGCTCTCGCGCCCCAGCATTTT
TRBV3-1/TRBV3-2	.	TRBJ1-1	CASSPTGTEAFF	TGTGCCAGCAGCCCGACAGGCACTGAAGCTTTCTTT
TRBV5-4	TRBD1	TRBJ2-2	CASSWTTGLRRTGELFF	TGTGCCAGCAGCTGGACGACAGGGCTGAGACGCACCGGGGAGCTGTTTTTT
TRBV28	.	TRBJ1-1	CASSLGGSDPEAFF	TGTGCCAGCAGTTTGGGAGGGTCGGATCCTGAAGCTTTCTTT
TRBV6-1	.	TRBJ1-4	CASSGGTRTDQHSTNEKLFF	TGTGCCAGCAGTGGAGGGACTAGGACAGATCAACATTCAACTAATGAAAAACTGTTTTTT